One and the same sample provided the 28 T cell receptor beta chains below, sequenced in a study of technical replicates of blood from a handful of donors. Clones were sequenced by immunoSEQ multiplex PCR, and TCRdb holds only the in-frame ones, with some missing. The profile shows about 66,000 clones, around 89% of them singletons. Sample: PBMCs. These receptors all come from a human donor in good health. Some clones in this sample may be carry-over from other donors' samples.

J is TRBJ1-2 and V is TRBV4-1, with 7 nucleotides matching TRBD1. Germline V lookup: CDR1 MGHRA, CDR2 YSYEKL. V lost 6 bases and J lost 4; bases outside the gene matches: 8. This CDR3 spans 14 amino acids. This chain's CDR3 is CASSTGVSSYGYTF. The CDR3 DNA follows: TGCGCCAGCAGTACAGGGGTGTCGAGCTATGGCTACACCTTC.

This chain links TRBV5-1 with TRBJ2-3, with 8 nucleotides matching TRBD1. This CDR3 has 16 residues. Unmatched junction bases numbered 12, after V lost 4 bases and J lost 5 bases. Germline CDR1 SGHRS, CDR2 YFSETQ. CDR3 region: CASSQYGAGGQDTQYF. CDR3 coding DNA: TGCGCCAGCAGCCAATATGGGGCAGGGGGCCAAGATACGCAGTATTTT. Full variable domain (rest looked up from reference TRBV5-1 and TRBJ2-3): KAGVTQTPRYLIKTRGQQVTLSCSPISGHRSVSWYQQTPGQGLQFLFEYFSETQRNKGNFPGRFSGRQFSNSRSEMNVSTLELGDSALYLCASSQYGAGGQDTQYFGPGTRLTVL.

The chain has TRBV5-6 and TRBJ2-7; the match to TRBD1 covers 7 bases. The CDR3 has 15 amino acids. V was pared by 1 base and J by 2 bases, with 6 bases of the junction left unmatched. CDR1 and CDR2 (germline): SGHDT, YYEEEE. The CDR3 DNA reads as TGTGCCAGCAGCTTGACCGGGACAGACGCCTACGAGCAGTACTTC. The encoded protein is CASSLTGTDAYEQYF.

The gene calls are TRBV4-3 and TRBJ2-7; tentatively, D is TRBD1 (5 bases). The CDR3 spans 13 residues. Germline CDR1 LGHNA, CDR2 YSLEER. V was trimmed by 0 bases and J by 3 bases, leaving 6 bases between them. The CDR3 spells CASSQDDSYEQYF. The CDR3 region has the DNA TGCGCCAGCAGCCAAGATGACAGCTACGAGCAGTACTTC.

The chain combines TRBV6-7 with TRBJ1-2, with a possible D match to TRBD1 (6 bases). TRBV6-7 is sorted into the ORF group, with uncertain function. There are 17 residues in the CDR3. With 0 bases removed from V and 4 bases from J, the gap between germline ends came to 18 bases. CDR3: CASSYSRVTGRFYGYTF. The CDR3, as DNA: TGTGCCAGCAGTTACTCGAGGGTGACAGGAAGATTCTATGGCTACACCTTC.

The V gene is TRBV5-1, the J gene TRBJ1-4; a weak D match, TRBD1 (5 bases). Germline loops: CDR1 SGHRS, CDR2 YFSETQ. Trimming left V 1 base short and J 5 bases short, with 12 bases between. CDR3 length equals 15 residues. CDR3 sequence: CASSLIGVGNEKLFF. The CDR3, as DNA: TGCGCCAGCAGCTTGATAGGGGTAGGGAATGAAAAACTGTTTTTT.

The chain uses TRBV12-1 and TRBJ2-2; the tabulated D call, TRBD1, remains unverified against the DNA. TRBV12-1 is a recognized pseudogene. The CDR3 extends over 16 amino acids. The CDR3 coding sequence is TGTGCCAGCAGCTCCGACAGGGACAATAACACCGGGGAGCTGTTTTTT. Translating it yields CASSSDRDNNTGELFF.

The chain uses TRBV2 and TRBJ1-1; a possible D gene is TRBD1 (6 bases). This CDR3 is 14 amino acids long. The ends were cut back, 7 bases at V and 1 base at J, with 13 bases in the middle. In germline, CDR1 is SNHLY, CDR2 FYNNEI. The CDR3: CASILTGRNTEAFF. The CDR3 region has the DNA TGTGCCAGCATCCTGACAGGAAGGAACACTGAAGCTTTCTTT.

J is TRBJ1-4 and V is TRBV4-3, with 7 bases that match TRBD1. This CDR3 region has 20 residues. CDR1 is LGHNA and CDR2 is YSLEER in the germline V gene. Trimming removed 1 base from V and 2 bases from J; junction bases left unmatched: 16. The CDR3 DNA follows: TGCGCCAGCAGCCAAGTGGTAGGGGGCGCGAACCTACCCACTAATGAAAAACTGTTTTTT. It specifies CASSQVVGGANLPTNEKLFF.

CDR3 nucleotides: TGTGCCAGCAGCCGGCGGACCGAGCGGGAACAAAGTTCCTACGAGCAGTACTTC. Its translation: CASSRRTEREQSSYEQYF. V usage is TRBV5-6 and J usage is TRBJ2-7; TRBD2 matches at 7 bases. The V gene end was trimmed by 4 bases and the J gene end by 1 base; junction bases not matched to a gene: 17. There are 18 residues in the CDR3. CDR1 and CDR2 from the germline V gene are SGHDT and YYEEEE.

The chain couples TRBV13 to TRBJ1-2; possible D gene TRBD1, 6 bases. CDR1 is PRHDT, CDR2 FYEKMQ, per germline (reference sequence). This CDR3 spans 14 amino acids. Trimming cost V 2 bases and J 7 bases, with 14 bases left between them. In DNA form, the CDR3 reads TGTGCCAGCAGCTTACACAGGGCCGGATTTGGCTACACCTTC. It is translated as CASSLHRAGFGYTF.

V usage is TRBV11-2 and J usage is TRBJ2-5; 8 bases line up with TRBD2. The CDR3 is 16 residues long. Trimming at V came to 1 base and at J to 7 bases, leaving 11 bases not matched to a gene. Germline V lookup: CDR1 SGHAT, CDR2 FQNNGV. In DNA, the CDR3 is TGTGCCAGCAGCTTAGCCCAAGCGGGGGCCATCGGGACCCAGTACTTC. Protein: CASSLAQAGAIGTQYF. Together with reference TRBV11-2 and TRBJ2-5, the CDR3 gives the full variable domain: EAGVAQSPRYKIIEKRQSVAFWCNPISGHATLYWYQQILGQGPKLLIQFQNNGVVDDSQLPKDRFSAERLKGVDSTLKIQPAKLEDSAVYLCASSLAQAGAIGTQYFGPGTRLLVL.

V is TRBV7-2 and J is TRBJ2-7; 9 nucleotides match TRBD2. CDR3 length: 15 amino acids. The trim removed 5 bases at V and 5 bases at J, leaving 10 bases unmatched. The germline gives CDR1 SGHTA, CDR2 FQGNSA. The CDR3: CASSPPGLAPDEQYF. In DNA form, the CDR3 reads TGTGCCAGCAGCCCCCCGGGACTAGCCCCCGACGAGCAGTACTTC. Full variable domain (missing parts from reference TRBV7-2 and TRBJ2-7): GAGVSQSPSNKVTEKGKDVELRCDPISGHTALYWYRQSLGQGLEFLIYFQGNSAPDKSGLPSDRFSAERTGGSVSTLTIQRTQQEDSAVYLCASSPPGLAPDEQYFGPGTRLTVT.

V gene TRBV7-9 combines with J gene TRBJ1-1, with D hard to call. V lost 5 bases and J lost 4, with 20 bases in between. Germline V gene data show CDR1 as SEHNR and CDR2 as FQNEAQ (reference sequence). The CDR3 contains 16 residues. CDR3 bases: TGTGCCAGCAGCCCGAGGCCCACCCAGGCGGGCACTGAAGCTTTCTTT. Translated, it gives CASSPRPTQAGTEAFF. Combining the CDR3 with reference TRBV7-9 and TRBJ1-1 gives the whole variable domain DTGVSQNPRHKITKRGQNVTFRCDPISEHNRLYWYRQTLGQGPEFLTYFQNEAQLEKSRLLSDRFSAERPKGSFSTLEIQRTEQGDSAMYLCASSPRPTQAGTEAFFGQGTRLTVV.

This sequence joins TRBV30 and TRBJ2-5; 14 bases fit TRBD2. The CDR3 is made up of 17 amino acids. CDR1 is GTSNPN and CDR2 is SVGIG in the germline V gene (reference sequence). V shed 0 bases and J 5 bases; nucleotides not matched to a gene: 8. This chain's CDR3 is CAWSVEGLAGVEETQYF. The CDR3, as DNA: TGTGCCTGGAGTGTAGAGGGACTAGCGGGAGTTGAGGAGACCCAGTACTTC.

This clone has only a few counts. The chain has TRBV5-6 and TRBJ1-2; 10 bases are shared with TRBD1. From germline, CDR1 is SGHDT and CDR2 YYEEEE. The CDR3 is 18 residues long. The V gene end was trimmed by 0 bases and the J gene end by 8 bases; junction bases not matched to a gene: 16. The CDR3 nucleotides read TGTGCCAGCAGCTTGGTGGGTACCGGGACAGGGGTTAGCGGAGGCTACACCTTC. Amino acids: CASSLVGTGTGVSGGYTF.

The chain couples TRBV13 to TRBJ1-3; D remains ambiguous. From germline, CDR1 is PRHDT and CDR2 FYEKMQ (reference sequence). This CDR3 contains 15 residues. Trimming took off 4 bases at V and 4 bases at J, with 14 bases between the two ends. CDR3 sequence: CASSYPDLRGNTIYF. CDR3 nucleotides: TGTGCCAGCAGCTACCCAGACTTGCGGGGAAACACCATATATTTT.

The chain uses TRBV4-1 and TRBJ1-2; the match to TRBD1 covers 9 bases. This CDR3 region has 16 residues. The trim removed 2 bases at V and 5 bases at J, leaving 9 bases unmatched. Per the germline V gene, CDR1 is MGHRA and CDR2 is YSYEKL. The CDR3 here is CASSQLTGGVSYGYTF. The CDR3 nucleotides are TGCGCCAGCAGCCAATTGACAGGGGGTGTATCGTATGGCTACACCTTC.

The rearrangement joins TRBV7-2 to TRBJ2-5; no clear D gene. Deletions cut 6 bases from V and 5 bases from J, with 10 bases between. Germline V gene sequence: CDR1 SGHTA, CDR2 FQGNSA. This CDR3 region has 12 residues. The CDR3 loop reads CASSRSRETQYF. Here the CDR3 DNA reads TGTGCCAGCAGTCGGTCTCGGGAGACCCAGTACTTC.

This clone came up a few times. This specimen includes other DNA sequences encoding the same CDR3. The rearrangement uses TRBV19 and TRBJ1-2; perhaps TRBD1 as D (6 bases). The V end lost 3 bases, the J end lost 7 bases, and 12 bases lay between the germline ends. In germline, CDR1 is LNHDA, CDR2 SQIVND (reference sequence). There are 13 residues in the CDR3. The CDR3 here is CASSIAGAGGYTF. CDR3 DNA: TGTGCCAGTAGTATTGCGGGGGCAGGTGGCTACACCTTC.

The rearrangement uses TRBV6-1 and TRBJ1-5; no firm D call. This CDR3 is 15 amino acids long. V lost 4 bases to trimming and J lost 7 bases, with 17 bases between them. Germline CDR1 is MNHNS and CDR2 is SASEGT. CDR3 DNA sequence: TGTGCCAGCAGTGTTTCCGATGAGGGTACGCAGCCCCAGCATTTT. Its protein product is CASSVSDEGTQPQHF.

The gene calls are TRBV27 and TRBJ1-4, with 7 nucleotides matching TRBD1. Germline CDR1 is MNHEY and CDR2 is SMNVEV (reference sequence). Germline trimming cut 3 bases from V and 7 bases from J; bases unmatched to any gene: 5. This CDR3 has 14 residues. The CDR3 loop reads CASSFLGGGEKLFF. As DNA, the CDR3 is TGTGCCAGCAGTTTCCTAGGGGGCGGTGAAAAACTGTTTTTT.

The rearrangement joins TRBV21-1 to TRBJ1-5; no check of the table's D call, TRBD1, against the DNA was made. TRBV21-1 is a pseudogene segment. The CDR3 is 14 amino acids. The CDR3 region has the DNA TGTGCCAGCACCGGGACAGGGAATGACCAGCCCCAGCATTTT. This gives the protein CASTGTGNDQPQHF.

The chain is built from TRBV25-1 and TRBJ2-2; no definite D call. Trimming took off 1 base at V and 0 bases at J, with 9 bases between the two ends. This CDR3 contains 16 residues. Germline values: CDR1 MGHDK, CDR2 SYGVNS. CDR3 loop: CASSESARPNTGELFF. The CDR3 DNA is TGTGCCAGCAGTGAATCCGCCAGGCCGAACACCGGGGAGCTGTTTTTT. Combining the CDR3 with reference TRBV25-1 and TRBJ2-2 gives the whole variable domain EADIYQTPRYLVIGTGKKITLECSQTMGHDKMYWYQQDPGMELHLIHYSYGVNSTEKGDLSSESTVSRIRTEHFPLTLESARPSHTSQYLCASSESARPNTGELFFGEGSRLTVL.

DNA of the CDR3: TGTGCCAGCCGGGTTCAGCCCCAGCATTTT. Its translation is CASRVQPQHF. The V gene is TRBV9, the J gene TRBJ1-5; D remains ambiguous. Germline V lookup: CDR1 SGDLS, CDR2 YYNGEE. The CDR3 runs to 10 residues. The V and J ends lost 7 bases and 6 bases respectively, with 5 bases between them. Based on the CDR3 plus reference TRBV9 and TRBJ1-5, the full variable domain is DSGVTQTPKHLITATGQRVTLRCSPRSGDLSVYWYQQSLDQGLQFLIQYYNGEERAKGNILERFSAQQFPDLHSELNLSSLELGDSALYFCASRVQPQHFGDGTRLSIL.

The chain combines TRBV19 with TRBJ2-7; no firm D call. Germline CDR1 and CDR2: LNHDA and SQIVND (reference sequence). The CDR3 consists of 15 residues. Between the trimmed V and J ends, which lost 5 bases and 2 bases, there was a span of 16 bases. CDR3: CASSAEPGSPYEQYF. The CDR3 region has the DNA TGTGCCAGTAGTGCAGAGCCCGGGTCCCCCTACGAGCAGTACTTC.

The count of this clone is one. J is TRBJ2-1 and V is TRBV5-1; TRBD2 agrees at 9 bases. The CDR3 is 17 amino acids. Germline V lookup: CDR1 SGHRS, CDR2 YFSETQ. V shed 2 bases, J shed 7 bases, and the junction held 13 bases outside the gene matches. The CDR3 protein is CASSFPPAGGINNEQFF. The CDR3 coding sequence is TGCGCCAGCAGCTTTCCCCCTGCGGGAGGGATTAATAATGAGCAGTTCTTC.

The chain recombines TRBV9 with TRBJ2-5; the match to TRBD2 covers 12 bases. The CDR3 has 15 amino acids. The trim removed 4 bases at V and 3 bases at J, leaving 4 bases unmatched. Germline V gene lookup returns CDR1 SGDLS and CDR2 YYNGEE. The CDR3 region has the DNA TGTGCCAGCAGCCCCAGACTAGCGGGGGAAGAGACCCAGTACTTC. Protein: CASSPRLAGEETQYF.